These T cell receptor beta chains were read from a single sample in a study of beta chain features in type 1 diabetes. Here immunoSEQ multiplex PCR was the method, and the copy in TCRdb shows in-frame clones only, minus some. The profile shows 300,000 or so clones, approximately 12% of them singletons. The sequenced sample was naive CD4+ T cells from blood. Receptor source: a woman younger than 35 with type 1 diabetes. Both conserved end residues are part of each CDR3. The order of the fields is J gene, D gene, clone size, V gene, CDR3 DNA, CDR3 protein. The D gene is left open where the match is weak. Size is omitted from some rows. Given values are once, few, many or a class for expanded clones.

TRBJ2-3,TRBD2,.,TRBV28,TGTGCCAGCAGCTCGTCTAGCGGGAGGGGTTGGGGAGATACGCAGTATTTT,CASSSSSGRGWGDTQYF
TRBJ2-1,.,few,TRBV21-1,TGTGCCAGCAGCAAGAGGACTAGCGGGAGCGGGGAGCAGTTCTTC,CASSKRTSGSGEQFF
TRBJ2-5,TRBD2,.,TRBV5-6,TGTGCCAGCAGCTTGGAGGGGTCGACTAGCGGGAGTAAGGAGACCCAGTACTTC,CASSLEGSTSGSKETQYF
TRBJ2-4,.,few,TRBV7-2,TGTGCCAGCAGCTTAGGTGGGAGCCCACCCTTACGGATTCAGTACTTC,CASSLGGSPPLRIQYF
TRBJ2-2,TRBD1,few,TRBV7-9,TGTGCCAGCAGCCGGGACAGGGGGAGAACCACCGGGGAGCTGTTTTTT,CASSRDRGRTTGELFF
TRBJ2-7,.,.,TRBV28,TGTGCCAGCACCAGTTACCCCTACGAGCAGTACTTC,CASTSYPYEQYF
TRBJ2-5,.,.,TRBV2,TGTGCCAGCAGGGGACAAAAACAAGAGACCCAGTACTTC,CASRGQKQETQYF
TRBJ1-1,TRBD1,.,TRBV5-1,TGCGCCAGCAGCGTGGGACAGGGAGGGAACACTGAAGCTTTCTTT,CASSVGQGGNTEAFF
TRBJ2-3,.,few,TRBV25-1,TGTGCCAGCAGTGAAAGGGTAAGGGTGCGAGGGACAGATACGCAGTATTTT,CASSERVRVRGTDTQYF
TRBJ2-3,TRBD1,.,TRBV27,TGTGCCAGCAGTTTATCGGGACAGTCAGATACGCAGTATTTT,CASSLSGQSDTQYF
TRBJ2-7,TRBD2,.,TRBV28,TGTGCCAGCAGCTTCCACCCTAGCGGGAGCAAGAACTACGAGCAGTACTTC,CASSFHPSGSKNYEQYF
TRBJ2-5,.,.,TRBV29-1,TGCAGCGTTGTGCGTTCACTTGCGGAGACCCAGTACTTC,CSVVRSLAETQYF
TRBJ2-5,TRBD2,.,TRBV11-3,TGTGCCAGCAGTGACGGGACTAGCGGGAGAGAGACCCAGTACTTC,CASSDGTSGRETQYF
TRBJ2-3,TRBD2,.,TRBV5-4,TGTGCCAGCAGCTGGACTAGCCCAGATACGCAGTATTTT,CASSWTSPDTQYF
TRBJ1-1,TRBD1,.,TRBV7-2,TGTGCCAGCAGAAGGGACAGTTTGAACACTGAAGCTTTCTTT,CASRRDSLNTEAFF
TRBJ2-1,TRBD2,few,TRBV5-1,TGCGCCAGCGCTAGCGGGAGGGGTTTGGCTGAGCAGTTCTTC,CASASGRGLAEQFF
TRBJ1-2,TRBD1,.,TRBV27,TGTGCCAGCAGCCCAGGACAGGGGATCTATGGCTACACCTTC,CASSPGQGIYGYTF